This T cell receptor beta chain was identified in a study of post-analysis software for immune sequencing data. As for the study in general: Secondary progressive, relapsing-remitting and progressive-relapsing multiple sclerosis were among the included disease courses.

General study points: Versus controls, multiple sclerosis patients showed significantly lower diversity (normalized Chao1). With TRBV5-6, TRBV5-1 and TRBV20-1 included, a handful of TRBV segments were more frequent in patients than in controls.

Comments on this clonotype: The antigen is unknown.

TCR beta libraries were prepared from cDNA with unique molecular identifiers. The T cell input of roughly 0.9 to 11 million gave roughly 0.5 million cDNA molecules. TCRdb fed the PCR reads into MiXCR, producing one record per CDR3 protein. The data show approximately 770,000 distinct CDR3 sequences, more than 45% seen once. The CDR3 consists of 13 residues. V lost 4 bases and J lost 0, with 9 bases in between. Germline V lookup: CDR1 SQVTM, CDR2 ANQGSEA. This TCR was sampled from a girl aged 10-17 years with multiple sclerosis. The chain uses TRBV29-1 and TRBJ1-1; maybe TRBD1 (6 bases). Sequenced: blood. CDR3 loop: CSVGSGVNTEAFF. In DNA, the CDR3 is TGCAGCGTTGGATCAGGGGTGAACACTGAAGCTTTCTTT.